This T cell receptor beta chain originates from a study of blood T cells in healthy people across ages (dated by TCRdb to 2014 to 2015). Turning to the overall study: In model experiments, template switching captured about one uniquely barcoded TCR beta cDNA molecule for every two T cells. Using deep sequencing normalized with unique cDNA molecular identifiers, the study measured how TCR beta repertoire diversity changes with age. Donors were grouped into four age groups: young (average 16 years), middle-aged (39), aged (roughly 67) and long-lived (about 90). Using the same blood draw, the study looked at two additional independent replicas of 1 million unique cDNA reads for two donors, one aged 18 to 30 and the other aged 80 or older. On the study overall, not on this receptor specifically: Compared with the aged group, the long-lived group had more naive CD4+ T cells, fewer expanded clones and increased TCR diversity, a pattern suggesting age selection. The CMV infection status of donors was not known, potentially confounding age-related changes in expanded clonotypes. Estimates of total diversity based on one million sequenced T cells were considered lower bounds and underestimates. Conclusive comparison of naive and antigen-experienced compartments was prevented by the profiling of bulk unsorted PBMCs. A strong correlation was found between observed TCR beta diversity and the percentage of naive T cells measured by flow cytometry. As age increased, observed TCR beta diversity per million T cells dropped in a roughly linear way, and a significant reduction was already evident by age about 40.

Compared with germline, V lacks 6 bases and J lacks 4 bases; bases without a gene match: 8. The CDR3 runs 16 amino acids, cysteine and phenylalanine included. The only DNA kept is the CDR3, 48 bases in frame from the first base. Donors were under 40 systemically healthy Caucasian individuals from Russia aged 6 to 90 years. Each donor gave approximately 9.3 milliliters of peripheral blood, collected into EDTA-treated Vacutainer tubes. Ficoll-Paque density-gradient centrifugation was used to isolate PBMCs, with at least 7 million per sample. Total RNA was extracted from PBMCs with Trizol reagent, with at least 6 micrograms obtained per sample. Naive CD45RAhigh/CD27high T cell percentages were measured by flow cytometry on a PBMC aliquot from every donor. The library relied on 5' RACE. Instrument used: Illumina HiSeq 2500. A second PCR of 7 to 11 cycles was run with a J-beta primer mix and a sample-barcoded 5' primer. A unique molecular identifier was introduced onto each TCR beta cDNA molecule by a template-switch 5' adaptor carrying 12 random nucleotides. Each sample yielded at least 2.5 million CDR3-containing paired-end reads. The Mint cDNA synthesis kit, primed by a TRBC-specific oligonucleotide, was used to synthesize first-strand cDNA from all RNA. Following uracil-DNA glycosylase treatment, a first 18-cycle PCR with universal primers M1SS and BC2_uni_R was performed on all cDNA. The original pipeline was this. Each sample was normalized by randomly selecting 1 million high-quality reads, each carrying a distinct molecular identifier. Instead of being binned into consensus sequences, reads that shared molecular identifiers were thrown out. MiTCR, set to a Q25 quality threshold and the strictest error-elimination algorithm, was used for CDR3 identification, clonotype clustering and error correction. A nonparametric unseen species model with Euler transformation was used to estimate a lower bound on total TCR beta diversity. In-frame beta chains were kept once TCRdb had trimmed the public reads at Q25 with fastp and called clones with MiXCR. Under each unique CDR3 protein, matching rows form one entry showing the most common genes and DNA. TCRdb's processing, not the study's, gives the V and J calls here. The sample table records fewer than 650,000 distinct CDR3 sequences; 25% to 35% of these occur just once. The ten most abundant clones make up 3.6% of the sample.

This clonotype turned up a few times. Its recognized antigen is unknown. Base qualities are missing; no much larger clone stands one base away. These records were also assigned to another study, of T cells of mothers and their children. The second study's authors report: Donors were nine systemically healthy Caucasian individuals: three mothers and their six children. cDNA synthesis consumed the entire amount of extracted RNA, loaded at approximately 1.5 ug RNA in each 15 ul reaction. In the second PCR, the M1S primer added sample barcodes and 2-4 random nucleotides. Over 8 million TCR beta CDR3 reads were obtained for each mother, and 2.7 million or so reads were obtained for each child. Thymic selection similarly shapes TCR recombination output in related and unrelated pairs, with minor effect from inherited differences. Normalized repertoire overlap was always slightly but never significantly higher in related than unrelated mother-child pairs. No persistent microchimeric T cell clones were detected, at a sensitivity of around 97 clones per million clonotypes. Deep NGS was used in the study to compare the TCR beta repertoires of mothers and children and to look for features that separate related mother-child pairs from unrelated individuals. The mean age was roughly 40 +/- 4 years for the mothers and 11 +/- 4 years for the children. After adapters were ligated using NEBNext reagents, the libraries underwent 100+100 nt paired-end sequencing on an Illumina HiSeq 2000. To avoid cross-contamination, the mother libraries and the child libraries were prepared a month apart and sequenced in separate runs. Between about 500,000 and 2,300,000 distinct TCR beta clonotypes were identified per donor. Naive TCR beta clonotypes were estimated from low-frequency clonotypes matched to each donor's FACS-determined naive share, without sorting.

The chain uses TRBV12-3 or TRBV12-4 and TRBJ2-1, and 11 junctional nucleotides match TRBD2. Sequenced: blood. The TCR comes from a boy between 2 and 15 years old in good health. The nucleotide sequence reads TGTGCCAGCAGCTCAACTACTAGCGGGGGTTACAATGAGCAGTTCTTC. Its protein product is CASSSTTSGGYNEQFF.